One and the same sample provided the 18 T cell receptor beta chains below, sequenced in a study of cytomegalovirus exposure and HLA in healthy donors. Amplification used 60 Vbeta primers and 13 Jbeta primers. Using immunoSEQ multiplex PCR, the repertoire was profiled, and TCRdb retains in-frame clones only, with some absent. Of about 170,000 clones in the sample, approximately 79% were seen once. The sample comprised PBMCs. Source of these receptors: a woman aged 45-65 years in good health and CMV-seropositive.

The chain employs TRBV27 and TRBJ1-5, with TRBD1 identical over 9 bases. The CDR3 covers 16 residues. V was pared by 5 bases and J by 5 bases, with 10 bases of the junction left unmatched. Germline V gene lookup returns CDR1 MNHEY and CDR2 SMNVEV (reference sequence). The CDR3 DNA follows: TGTGCCAGCAGTACGCTGGGACAGGGCTCTTATCAGCCCCAGCATTTT. Encoded protein: CASSTLGQGSYQPQHF.

This chain joins TRBV4-3 and TRBJ1-5, with D possibly matching TRBD1 (5 bases). Germline V gene data show CDR1 as LGHNA and CDR2 as YSLEER. Trimming removed 1 base from V and 6 bases from J, with 13 bases in between. The CDR3 is 15 amino acids. CDR3 DNA sequence: TGCGCCAGCAGCCAAGGGCAGGGTGTTGGTCAGCCCCAGCATTTT. Protein product: CASSQGQGVGQPQHF.

This clone came up once. The chain joins TRBV7-2 to TRBJ2-7; 10 nucleotides match TRBD2. There are 14 residues in the CDR3. Germline V gene data show CDR1 as SGHTA and CDR2 as FQGNSA. V was clipped by 7 bases and J by 3 bases; unmatched bases: 6. The CDR3, as DNA: TGTGCCAGCACCCCCAGCGGGGGGGACTACGAGCAGTACTTC. Protein sequence: CASTPSGGDYEQYF.

As DNA, the CDR3 is TGTGCCAGCAGCTTGACAGGTAATCAGCCCCAGCATTTT. It codes for CASSLTGNQPQHF. The chain carries TRBV7-9 and TRBJ1-5; maybe TRBD1 (6 bases). The CDR3 has 13 amino acids. V lost 3 bases, J lost 4 bases, and 7 bases lay in between. Germline V gene sequence: CDR1 SEHNR, CDR2 FQNEAQ (reference sequence).

As to this clone: The CDR3 end shows no conserved phenylalanine or tryptophan, and so a read error is likely. The DNA is left out, because the CDR3 cannot be placed on it with certainty; the CDR3 is given as TCRdb lists it. The V and J genes are TRBV19 and TRBJ2-7; the table assigns TRBD2, which was not confirmed against the DNA. The CDR3 sequence runs 9 residues, both termini included. From germline, CDR1 is LNHDA and CDR2 SQIVND (reference sequence). The CDR3 reads CASSIGDSL.

The chain recombines TRBV5-4 with TRBJ2-2; TRBD1 is a possible D gene (5 bases). The germline V gene encodes CDR1 SGHNT and CDR2 YYREEE (reference sequence). The length of the CDR3 is 14 residues. Trimming took 1 base from V and 7 from J, leaving 11 bases between them. The CDR3 is CASSLPQGGGELFF. CDR3 coding DNA: TGTGCCAGCAGCTTGCCCCAGGGCGGCGGGGAGCTGTTTTTT.

The chain links TRBV10-3 to TRBJ1-5; D gene unclear. CDR3 length: 15 amino acids. Germline CDR1 and CDR2: ENHRY and SYGVKD. Between the trimmed V and J ends, which lost 3 bases and 2 bases, there was a span of 11 bases. In DNA, the CDR3 is TGTGCCATCAGTGACTCGGGGTCAGGCAATCAGCCCCAGCATTTT. It codes for CAISDSGSGNQPQHF.

The rearrangement links TRBV19 to TRBJ2-7; 8 positions match TRBD1. This CDR3 has 15 residues. The germline V gene has CDR1 LNHDA and CDR2 SQIVND (reference sequence). Trimming took 5 bases from V and 3 from J; bases not matched to a gene: 9. The DNA for the CDR3 is TGTGCCAGTAGTTTCGCCCGGGACAGGTTCTACGAGCAGTACTTC. This codes for CASSFARDRFYEQYF.

This rearrangement joins TRBV5-6 to TRBJ1-2; 8 bases agree with TRBD1. Unmatched junction bases numbered 5, after V lost 3 bases and J lost 4 bases. This CDR3 has 14 residues. Germline V lookup: CDR1 SGHDT, CDR2 YYEEEE. This chain's CDR3 is CASSCRGRCYGYTF. CDR3 sequence (DNA): TGTGCCAGCAGCTGCAGGGGGCGATGCTATGGCTACACCTTC.

The gene calls are TRBV2 and TRBJ1-4, with 8 bases fitting TRBD1. CDR1 SNHLY and CDR2 FYNNEI come from the germline V gene. The CDR3 loop spans 21 amino acids. Trimming removed 3 bases from V and 8 bases from J; junction bases left unmatched: 26. The CDR3 DNA reads TGTGCCAGCAGTGAGTTGTGGGCAGGGGGCGCGATGTCAACCCGATCCGAAAAACTGTTTTTT. Translation gives CASSELWAGGAMSTRSEKLFF.

This rearrangement joins TRBV7-9 to TRBJ2-7, with 8 bases matching TRBD1. The CDR3 covers 16 residues. Trimming removed 0 bases from V and 3 bases from J; junction bases left unmatched: 7. The germline CDR1 and CDR2 sequences are SEHNR and FQNEAQ (reference sequence). The CDR3 sequence is CASSLASGQGGYEQYF. CDR3 sequence (DNA): TGTGCCAGCAGCTTAGCGTCAGGACAGGGCGGCTACGAGCAGTACTTC.

This chain joins TRBV28 and TRBJ1-1, with a tentative D call TRBD1 (5 bases). The V end lost 6 bases, the J end lost 0 bases, and 14 bases lay between the germline ends. This CDR3 comprises 15 residues. The V gene's germline CDR1 is MDHEN and CDR2 SYDVKM. The CDR3 DNA reads as TGTGCCAGCAGCCTGACAGAACCTATGAACACTGAAGCTTTCTTT. Protein sequence: CASSLTEPMNTEAFF.

The chain uses TRBV7-8 and TRBJ1-5, with D perhaps matching TRBD1 (5 bases). Germline V gives CDR1 SGHVS, CDR2 FQNEAQ. CDR3 length: 20 amino acids. The V gene lost 2 bases and the J gene lost 0 bases, with 23 bases spanning the gap. DNA of the CDR3: TGTGCCAGCAGCTTATTTGGGGGGTTAACCGGGACCGGTAGCAATCAGCCCCAGCATTTT. As protein: CASSLFGGLTGTGSNQPQHF.

The gene calls are TRBV6-1 and TRBJ2-7; perhaps TRBD2 as D (7 bases). The CDR3 is made up of 15 amino acids. Per germline, CDR1 MNHNS and CDR2 SASEGT. Trimming took 1 base from V and 4 from J, leaving 14 bases between them. The CDR3 protein is CASSEGHREGYEQYF. The CDR3, as DNA: TGTGCCAGCAGTGAAGGCCACAGGGAGGGATACGAGCAGTACTTC.

The V and J genes are TRBV9 and TRBJ2-7; TRBD2 agrees at 10 bases. The ends lost 4 bases at V and 6 bases at J; junction bases unmatched: 13. Germline V gene data show CDR1 as SGDLS and CDR2 as YYNGEE. CDR3 length: 16 residues. The CDR3 here is CASSPGGLAGVTEQYF. CDR3 bases: TGTGCCAGCAGCCCCGGCGGTCTAGCGGGAGTGACCGAGCAGTACTTC.

The chain carries TRBV21-1 and TRBJ2-1; no check of the table's D call, TRBD2, against the DNA was made. TRBV21-1 has pseudogene status. This CDR3 contains 12 residues. DNA of the CDR3: TGTCGACTAGCGGGAGCCTACAATGAGCAGTTCTTC. As protein: CRLAGAYNEQFF.

The chain is built from TRBV4-2 and TRBJ2-3, with a tentative D call TRBD2 (6 bases). V was shortened by 4 bases and J by 5 bases, with 22 bases between the two germline ends. Germline V CDR1 and CDR2: LGHNA, YNFKEQ. The CDR3 covers 17 residues. The CDR3 region has the DNA TGTGCCAGCAGCCGGGTAGGCCGGGAGACCCAAGGAGATACGCAGTATTTT. It yields the protein CASSRVGRETQGDTQYF.

The CDR3 spells CASSFSGRETYEQYF. The CDR3 coding sequence is TGTGCCAGCAGCTTTTCAGGGCGGGAGACCTACGAGCAGTACTTC. This chain joins TRBV11-2 and TRBJ2-7; 7 bases fit TRBD2. CDR3 length: 15 residues. V was pared by 3 bases and J by 2 bases, with 7 bases of the junction left unmatched. In germline, CDR1 is SGHAT, CDR2 FQNNGV.